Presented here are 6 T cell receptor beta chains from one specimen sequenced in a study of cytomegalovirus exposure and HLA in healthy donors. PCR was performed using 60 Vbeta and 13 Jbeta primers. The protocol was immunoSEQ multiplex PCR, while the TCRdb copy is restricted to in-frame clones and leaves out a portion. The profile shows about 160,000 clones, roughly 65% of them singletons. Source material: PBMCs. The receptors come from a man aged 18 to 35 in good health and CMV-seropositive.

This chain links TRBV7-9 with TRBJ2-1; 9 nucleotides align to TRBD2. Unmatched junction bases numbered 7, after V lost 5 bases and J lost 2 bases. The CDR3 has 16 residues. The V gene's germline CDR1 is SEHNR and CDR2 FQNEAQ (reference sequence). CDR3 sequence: CASSIYSGSTYNEQFF. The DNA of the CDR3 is TGTGCCAGCAGCATATATAGCGGGAGCACCTACAATGAGCAGTTCTTC.

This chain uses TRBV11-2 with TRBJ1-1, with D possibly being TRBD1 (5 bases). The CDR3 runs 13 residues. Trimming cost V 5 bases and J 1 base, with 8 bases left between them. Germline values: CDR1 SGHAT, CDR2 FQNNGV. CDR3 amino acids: CASSRDRNTEAFF. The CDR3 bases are TGTGCCAGCAGCCGAGACAGGAACACTGAAGCTTTCTTT.

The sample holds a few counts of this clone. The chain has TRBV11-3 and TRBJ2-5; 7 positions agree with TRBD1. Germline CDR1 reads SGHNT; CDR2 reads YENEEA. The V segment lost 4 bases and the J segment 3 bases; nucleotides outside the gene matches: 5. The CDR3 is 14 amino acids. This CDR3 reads CASSSGTAKETQYF. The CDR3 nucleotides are TGTGCCAGCAGCTCCGGGACAGCAAAAGAGACCCAGTACTTC.

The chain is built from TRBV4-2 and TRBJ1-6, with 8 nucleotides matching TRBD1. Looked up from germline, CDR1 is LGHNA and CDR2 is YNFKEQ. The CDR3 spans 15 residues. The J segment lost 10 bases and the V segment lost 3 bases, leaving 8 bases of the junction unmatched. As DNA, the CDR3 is TGTGCCAGCAGCCAGGTCGACAGGGGTGAATCACCCCTCCACTTT. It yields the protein CASSQVDRGESPLHF.

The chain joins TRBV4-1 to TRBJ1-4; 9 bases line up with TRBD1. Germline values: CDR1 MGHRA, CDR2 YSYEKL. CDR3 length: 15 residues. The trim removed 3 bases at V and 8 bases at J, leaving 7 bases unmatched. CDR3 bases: TGCGCCAGCAGCCAGGGACAGGGAGTTGACGAAAAACTGTTTTTT. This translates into CASSQGQGVDEKLFF.

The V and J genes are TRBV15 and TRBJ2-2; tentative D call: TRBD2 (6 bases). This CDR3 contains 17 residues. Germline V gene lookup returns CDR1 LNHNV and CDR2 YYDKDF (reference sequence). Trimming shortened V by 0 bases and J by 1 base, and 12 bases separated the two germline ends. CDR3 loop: CATSRDRSGMNTGELFF. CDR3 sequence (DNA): TGTGCCACCAGCAGAGATCGTAGCGGAATGAACACCGGGGAGCTGTTTTTT.